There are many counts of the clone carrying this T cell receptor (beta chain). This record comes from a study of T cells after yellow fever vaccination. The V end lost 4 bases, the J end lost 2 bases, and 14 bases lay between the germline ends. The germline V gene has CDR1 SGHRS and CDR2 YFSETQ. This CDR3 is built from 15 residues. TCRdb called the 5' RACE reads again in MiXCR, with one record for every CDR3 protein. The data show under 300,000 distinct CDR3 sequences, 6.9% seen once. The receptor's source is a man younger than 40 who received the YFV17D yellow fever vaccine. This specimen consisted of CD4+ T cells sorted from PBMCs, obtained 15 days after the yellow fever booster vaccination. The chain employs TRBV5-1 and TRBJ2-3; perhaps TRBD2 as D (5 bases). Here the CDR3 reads CASSPGNPYTDTQYF. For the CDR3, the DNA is TGCGCCAGCAGCCCCGGGAACCCCTACACAGATACGCAGTATTTT.